Included here is one TCR beta chain sequence, with context. Its specificity is unknown. This entry comes from a study of T cell responses to AZD1222 COVID-19 vaccine. The analysis combined second doses at about 4 or about 12 weeks. TCRdb's copy holds only in-frame clones and misses some; the assay was immunoSEQ multiplex PCR. The profile shows approximately 150,000 clones, roughly 86% of them singletons. General study findings and limits: The sample set comprised mostly white British donors with more females, and clonal diversity was possibly underestimated. Two AZD1222 administrations were followed by greater Spike-specific TCR breadth and depth. Nearly half of spike-specific TCRs reportedly target unmutated variant regions.

The receptor comes from an adult who received the AZD1222 COVID-19 vaccine. Sequencing used peripheral blood, obtained 28 days after the second AZD1222 dose.

Here the CDR3 DNA reads TGTGCCAGCAGCCAGTTCTATGGCTACACCTTC. It translates to CASSQFYGYTF. This rearrangement joins TRBV3-1 (or the pseudogene TRBV3-2) to TRBJ1-2; D unclear. The V and J ends lost 3 bases and 4 bases respectively, with 3 bases between them. The CDR3 runs 11 residues. The germline CDR1 and CDR2 sequences are LGHDT and YNNKEL (reference sequence).